These T cell receptor beta chains were read from a single sample in a study of cytomegalovirus exposure and HLA in healthy donors. The data were produced by immunoSEQ multiplex PCR, yet TCRdb's version contains in-frame clones alone and is incomplete. Found here are about 95,000 clones, roughly four fifths of them singletons; the top ten hold about 3.4%. The material sequenced was PBMCs. The receptors derive from a man younger than 45 in good health and CMV-seropositive. Each CDR3 is given with its conserved first and last residue. D genes are given only for firm matches. Size values are once, few and many counts, or a class for expanded clones, and some rows have none.

cdr3_length,j_call,clone_size,v_call,d_call,cdr3_nt,cdr3_aa
17,TRBJ1-5,.,TRBV28,TRBD1,TGTGCCAGCAGCCAAGAGAAACCAGGGGGCCGGGGGAAACCCCAGCATTTT,CASSQEKPGGRGKPQHF
13,TRBJ1-1,few,TRBV5-4,.,TGTGCCAGCAGCTCACGACAGTACACTGAAGCTTTCTTT,CASSSRQYTEAFF
14,TRBJ1-2,.,TRBV6-5,TRBD1,TGTGCCAGCAGGCGGAGTGGGACAGTCAATGGCTACACCTTC,CASRRSGTVNGYTF
14,TRBJ2-7,.,TRBV28,TRBD2,TGTGCCAGCAGTTTACCAGCGGGAGCCTACGAGCAGTACTTC,CASSLPAGAYEQYF
13,TRBJ2-5,.,TRBV6-1,TRBD2,TGTGCCAGCAGCCCCGGGGGGTTAGAGACCCAGTACTTC,CASSPGGLETQYF
15,TRBJ2-1,.,TRBV2,.,TGTGCCAGCAGCCGGTTAGCGGAGCTCTACAATGAGCAGTTCTTC,CASSRLAELYNEQFF
14,TRBJ2-7,.,TRBV10-3,.,TGTGCCGTTAAACTGGACAGGGACTATTACGAGCAGTACTTC,CAVKLDRDYYEQYF
15,TRBJ2-7,.,TRBV25-1,.,TGTGCCAGCAGTCCCCCCCCCAGCAGGGGCGACGAGCAGTACTTC,CASSPPPSRGDEQYF
13,TRBJ2-4,.,TRBV27,.,TGTGCCAGCAGTAGCCCCCCAGGAGGCATTCAGTACTTC,CASSSPPGGIQYF
14,TRBJ1-6,few,TRBV6-1,.,TGTGCCAGCACGAAGGGGGGGACAAATTCACCCCTCCACTTT,CASTKGGTNSPLHF
14,TRBJ2-3,.,TRBV5-1,TRBD1,TGCGCCAGCAGCTTGAACAGGGGGTCAGATACGCAGTATTTT,CASSLNRGSDTQYF
14,TRBJ1-2,.,TRBV7-2,.,TGTGCCAGCGGCCCGTGGAGGACAGCCTATGGCTACACCTTC,CASGPWRTAYGYTF
16,TRBJ1-4,few,TRBV28,.,TGTGCCAGCAGTTTCCTGACATCTCCAACTAATGAAAAACTGTTTTTT,CASSFLTSPTNEKLFF
13,TRBJ1-6,.,TRBV6-1,TRBD1,TGTGCCAGCAGTGACGTCAGGGGGTCACCCCTCCACTTT,CASSDVRGSPLHF
15,TRBJ2-7,.,TRBV27,TRBD2,TGTGCCAGCAGTTTTAGCGGGAGGGCCCGATACGAGCAGTACTTC,CASSFSGRARYEQYF
14,TRBJ1-3,.,TRBV29-1,.,TGCAGCGTCAGTGACACGATCTCTGGAAACACCATATATTTT,CSVSDTISGNTIYF
14,TRBJ1-2,.,TRBV7-2,TRBD1,TGTGCCAGCAGCTTAGAAGGGACAGGGTATGGCTACACCTTC,CASSLEGTGYGYTF
13,TRBJ2-7,.,TRBV29-1,.,TGCAGCGCAGCCGGGACACAAGAATACGAGCAGTACTTC,CSAAGTQEYEQYF
15,TRBJ1-2,.,TRBV6-6,TRBD1,TGTGCCAGCAGCCCCAACAGGGGCTCTAACTATGGCTACACCTTC,CASSPNRGSNYGYTF
14,TRBJ1-2,.,TRBV6-5,.,TGTGCCAGCACCCCCGGGGGGAGCGGCTATGGCTACACCTTC,CASTPGGSGYGYTF
15,TRBJ1-1,.,TRBV9,TRBD1,TGTGCCAGCAGCGTAGGTTACAGGGGTTCGACTGAAGCTTTCTTT,CASSVGYRGSTEAFF
15,TRBJ2-3,.,TRBV11-2,TRBD2,TGTGCCAGTCAGACCGGGACTAGCCTCTCAGATACGCAGTATTTT,CASQTGTSLSDTQYF
14,TRBJ1-2,few,TRBV7-2,TRBD1,TGTGCCAGCAGCTTAGCCGGGACAGGGAATGGCTACACCTTC,CASSLAGTGNGYTF
14,TRBJ1-1,once,TRBV2,.,TGTGCCAGCAGGTTCCCTAGTATGAACACTGAAGCTTTCTTT,CASRFPSMNTEAFF
16,TRBJ1-4,.,TRBV15,.,TGTGCCACCAGCAGAGATTTGGGGGGGCGCACGAGAAAACTGTTTTTT,CATSRDLGGRTRKLFF
13,TRBJ1-1,.,TRBV5-6,.,TGTGCCAGCAGCTTGCAGGGAAACACTGAAGCTTTCTTT,CASSLQGNTEAFF
14,TRBJ1-1,once,TRBV14,.,TGTGCCGGCAGCCAAGGGGGGAGGGCCACTGAAGCTTTCTTT,CAGSQGGRATEAFF
14,TRBJ1-2,.,TRBV7-2,.,TGTGCCAGCAGCTTGGGGCCCACTAACTATGGCTACACCTTC,CASSLGPTNYGYTF
14,TRBJ2-5,once,TRBV6-6,.,TGTGCCAGCAGTTACTCTCTCCAGGGGGAGACCCAGTACTTC,CASSYSLQGETQYF
16,TRBJ2-5,.,TRBV5-4,TRBD2,TGTGCCAGCAGTCTTCGTCTAGCGGGAGGTCGAGGGACCCAGTACTTC,CASSLRLAGGRGTQYF
10,TRBJ1-1,medium-sized,TRBV28,TRBD1,TGTGCCAGCAGGAGGGGGCAAGCTTTCTTT,CASRRGQAFF
14,TRBJ2-2,once,TRBV11-2,.,TGTGCCAGCAGCCAGACAGGGAACACCGGGGAGCTGTTTTTT,CASSQTGNTGELFF
15,TRBJ1-6,.,TRBV7-9,.,TGTGCCAGCAGTGCCGGCGGCCCCTCTGGTTCACCCCTCCACTTT,CASSAGGPSGSPLHF
14,TRBJ1-1,once,TRBV6-4,.,TGTGCCAGCAGTGAGTTAGGGGCCTCCACTGAAGCTTTCTTT,CASSELGASTEAFF
14,TRBJ2-1,.,TRBV6-5,.,TGTGCCAGCAGCCACAGGGGAGGCTACAATGAGCAGTTCTTC,CASSHRGGYNEQFF
16,TRBJ1-5,.,TRBV19,TRBD1,TGTGCCAGTAGAATTAGGGGGGACAGTAGCAATCAGCCCCAGCATTTT,CASRIRGDSSNQPQHF
17,TRBJ2-7,.,TRBV30,TRBD1,TGTGCCTGGAGCGTCCGTACCGGGACAGGGGTCCTAACGGTACAGTACTTC,CAWSVRTGTGVLTVQYF
14,TRBJ2-2,few,TRBV10-3,TRBD1,TGTGCCATAACCGGGACAGGGAACACCGGGGAGCTGTTTTTT,CAITGTGNTGELFF
14,TRBJ2-5,.,TRBV6-5,.,TGTGCCAGCAGTTACTCCGGAGCCCAAGAGACCCAGTACTTC,CASSYSGAQETQYF
14,TRBJ2-2,.,TRBV29-1,.,TGCAGCGTTACGGGACAAATGAACACCGGGGAGCTGTTTTTT,CSVTGQMNTGELFF
13,TRBJ1-2,few,TRBV10-3,.,TGTGCCATCAGTGAGGGTCAGGCCTATGGCTACACCTTC,CAISEGQAYGYTF
15,TRBJ1-2,few,TRBV6-5,.,TGTGCCAGCAGTTACTCGGGGGGAAACAAGCTTGGCTACACCTTC,CASSYSGGNKLGYTF
15,TRBJ1-5,.,TRBV5-8,.,TGTGCCAGCAGCTTCAGTGGAGGAGGCAATCAGCCCCAGCATTTT,CASSFSGGGNQPQHF
15,TRBJ1-5,.,TRBV6-5,.,TGTGCCAGCAGTTACACGGCAGGGGTCAATCAGCCCCAGCATTTT,CASSYTAGVNQPQHF
15,TRBJ2-1,.,TRBV15,TRBD2,TGTGCCACCAGCAGGGGGGGGGTTGGGGGCAATGAGCAGTTCTTC,CATSRGGVGGNEQFF
13,TRBJ1-2,.,TRBV6-6,.,TGTGCCAGCAGCCACACAGCAATCTATGGCTACACCTTC,CASSHTAIYGYTF
17,TRBJ1-1,.,TRBV5-4,.,TGTGCCAGCAGCCTTGGAAGGGACACGGGATGGAACACTGAAGCTTTCTTT,CASSLGRDTGWNTEAFF
15,TRBJ2-1,.,TRBV4-3,TRBD1,TGCGCCAGCAGCCAACCCGGGACAGGGAACAATGAGCAGTTCTTC,CASSQPGTGNNEQFF
16,TRBJ1-4,.,TRBV30,TRBD1,TGTGCCTGGAGTTTCTTTTTACAGGGGGCAGGTGAAAAACTGTTTTTT,CAWSFFLQGAGEKLFF
16,TRBJ2-1,.,TRBV5-1,.,TGCGCCAGCAGCTTGTTGTCTAGCAAAATCCCCAATGAGCAGTTCTTC,CASSLLSSKIPNEQFF
15,TRBJ2-1,.,TRBV4-1,.,TGCGCCAGCAAACTCCAGGAAAGCTCCTACAATGAGCAGTTCTTC,CASKLQESSYNEQFF
15,TRBJ2-2,.,TRBV28,TRBD1,TGTGCCAGCAGGTCCGGGACAGGGGGCACCGGGGAGCTGTTTTTT,CASRSGTGGTGELFF
18,TRBJ2-1,.,TRBV5-1,TRBD1,TGCGCCAGCAGCTTTCCAGGACAGGGGAAGGGCTCCTACAATGAGCAGTTCTTC,CASSFPGQGKGSYNEQFF
15,TRBJ2-5,.,TRBV28,TRBD2,TGTGCCAGCAGTTTAGGAGGAGGCCGGGCGGGAGAGCAGTACTTC,CASSLGGGRAGEQYF
13,TRBJ2-7,few,TRBV5-1,TRBD2,TGCGCCAGCAGCTTAGCGGGAACGTACGAGCAGTACTTC,CASSLAGTYEQYF
14,TRBJ1-6,.,TRBV5-1,TRBD1,TGCGCCAGCACACCCGGGACAGTAAATTCACCCCTCCACTTT,CASTPGTVNSPLHF
14,TRBJ2-1,few,TRBV6-6,.,TGTGCCATCCTCTCGGGTAGCGGATACAATGAGCAGTTCTTC,CAILSGSGYNEQFF
15,TRBJ1-6,.,TRBV10-3,TRBD1,TGTGCCATCAGCCCACAGGGGAATTCGAATTCACCCCTCCACTTT,CAISPQGNSNSPLHF
13,TRBJ1-1,.,TRBV30,.,TGTGCCTGGCGCGACTTCAGGGACACTGAAGCTTTCTTT,CAWRDFRDTEAFF